This T cell receptor (beta chain) was sequenced in a study of shared clonotypes between healthy human individuals. V dropped 5 bases and J dropped 3; count of bases not matched to a gene: 6. The CDR3 loop spans 14 amino acids. Looked up from germline, CDR1 is MDHEN and CDR2 is SYDVKM. Produced via immunoSEQ multiplex PCR; TCRdb's table is partial and in-frame only. Counted here are approximately 500,000 clones, about 96% occurring once; the ten biggest clones make up about 0.054%. Notes on this clone: Its antigen is unidentified. The sample carries other DNA sequences with the same CDR3.

Findings and caveats of the study: Larger estimated richness was generally recorded for naive subsets relative to memory subsets.

What was sequenced was naive CD4+ T cells sorted from blood. Subset noted: CD45RA+ positively selected. The receptor comes from a woman in her 30s in good health. The chain carries TRBV28 and TRBJ1-1; 7 nucleotides line up with TRBD1. CDR3 DNA: TGTGCCAGCAGTCCCGGGGACAGAGACACTGAAGCTTTCTTT. This codes for CASSPGDRDTEAFF.